Shown below are 9 T cell receptor beta chains from a single sample sequenced in a study of memory CD4+ T cells and cytomegalovirus serostatus. The sort gate was single viable CD3+CD4+CD8-CD45RO+ cells for memory CD4+ T cells. Sequencing was performed with immunoSEQ multiplex PCR; in TCRdb, only in-frame clones are kept and a portion is missing. The sample holds around 25,000 clones, around 76% seen once. Sequenced: memory CD4+ T cells from blood. The receptors stem from an adult in good health and CMV-seronegative.

V is TRBV5-6 and J is TRBJ2-1; no reliable D call. Germline loops: CDR1 SGHDT, CDR2 YYEEEE. Trimming cost V 1 base and J 10 bases, with 6 bases left between them. The CDR3 extends over 11 amino acids. CDR3 nucleotide sequence: TGTGCCAGCAGCTTGACACAGGAGCAGTTCTTC. This codes for CASSLTQEQFF.

This sequence joins TRBV18 and TRBJ1-6; D is perhaps TRBD1 (6 bases). This CDR3 contains 15 residues. V was pared by 3 bases and J by 8 bases, with 14 bases between. Germline V gene lookup returns CDR1 KGHSH and CDR2 LQKENI. CDR3 in amino acids: CASSPLQGLDSPLHF. The CDR3 DNA reads TGTGCCAGCTCACCTTTACAGGGCCTTGATTCACCCCTCCACTTT. The variable domain in full, completed from reference TRBV18 and TRBJ1-6, reads NAGVMQNPRHLVRRRGQEARLRCSPMKGHSHVYWYRQLPEEGLKFMVYLQKENIIDESGMPKERFSAEFPKEGPSILRIQQVVRGDSAAYFCASSPLQGLDSPLHFGNGTRLTVT.

V gene TRBV11-2 combines with J gene TRBJ2-1; 9 bases are shared with TRBD2. Germline CDR1 SGHAT, CDR2 FQNNGV. The CDR3 consists of 16 residues. V lost 1 base and J lost 7; bases outside the gene matches: 8. This chain's CDR3 is CASSLGAGGGRNEQFF. In DNA form, the CDR3 reads TGTGCCAGCAGCTTAGGGGCGGGAGGGGGACGAAATGAGCAGTTCTTC.

The chain joins TRBV7-3 to TRBJ1-3; TRBD1 agrees at 7 bases. Per germline, CDR1 SGHTA and CDR2 FQGTGA. V was clipped by 4 bases and J by 2 bases; unmatched bases: 5. The CDR3 is 15 residues long. The DNA for the CDR3 is TGTGCCAGCAGCTCCCTAGGGACAGCTGGAAACACCATATATTTT. Translation gives CASSSLGTAGNTIYF.

The table lists this clone with a count of one. The rearrangement links TRBV6-5 to TRBJ1-3; D might be TRBD1 (5 bases). V lost 5 bases and J 0 bases, leaving 11 bases between the germline ends. Germline V gene data show CDR1 as MNHEY and CDR2 as SVGAGI. This CDR3 region has 15 residues. The CDR3: CASSKQAISGNTIYF. Written as DNA, the CDR3 is TGTGCCAGCAGTAAACAGGCTATCTCTGGAAACACCATATATTTT.

This clone occurred a few times. The chain combines TRBV6-1 with TRBJ2-6, with D unresolved. This CDR3 contains 15 residues. The V and J ends lost 2 bases and 4 bases respectively, with 9 bases between them. Germline CDR1 reads MNHNS; CDR2 reads SASEGT. CDR3 sequence (DNA): TGTGCCAGCAGTGAACTCTTCGACGGGGCCAACGTCCTGACTTTC. It codes for CASSELFDGANVLTF.

This chain connects TRBV9 to TRBJ2-2; no clear D gene. CDR3 size: 13 residues. CDR1 is SGDLS, CDR2 YYNGEE, per germline. The V end was cut by 3 bases, the J end by 5 bases, with 8 bases between. The chain's CDR3 is CASSATVTGELFF. Here the CDR3 DNA reads TGTGCCAGCAGCGCTACGGTTACCGGGGAGCTGTTTTTT.

The V and J genes are TRBV11-1 and TRBJ1-4; D unclear. The CDR3 is 11 amino acids. The germline V gene has CDR1 SGHAT and CDR2 FQDESV (reference sequence). V lost 5 bases and J 10 bases, leaving 8 bases between the germline ends. The CDR3 sequence: CASSREGKLFF. Here the CDR3 DNA reads TGTGCCAGCAGCCGAGAGGGAAAACTGTTTTTT. The entire variable domain, with the rest obtained from reference TRBV11-1 and TRBJ1-4, is as follows: EAEVAQSPRYKITEKSQAVAFWCDPISGHATLYWYRQILGQGPELLVQFQDESVVDDSQLPKDRFSAERLKGVDSTLKIQPAELGDSAMYLCASSREGKLFFGSGTQLSVL.

There are a few counts of this clone. This sequence joins TRBV6-6 and TRBJ2-7; tentatively, D is TRBD1 (6 bases). The CDR3 runs 14 residues. The V gene lost 5 bases and the J gene lost 3 bases, with 14 bases spanning the gap. Germline V gene lookup returns CDR1 MNHNY and CDR2 SVGAGI (reference sequence). This CDR3 is CASSPQGTLYEQYF. In DNA, the CDR3 is TGTGCCAGCAGTCCACAGGGAACCCTCTACGAGCAGTACTTC.